This TCR beta chain was captured by sequencing in a study of early T cells in non-severe SARS-CoV-2 infection. As part of library construction, unique molecular identifiers were attached to individual cDNA molecules. Each CDR3 protein is one row after TCRdb ran MiXCR on the 5' RACE reads. The table has about 80,000 distinct CDR3 sequences, over 4% seen once. Per the germline V gene, CDR1 is SNHLY and CDR2 is FYNNEI. V was shortened by 2 bases and J by 4 bases, with 8 bases between the two germline ends. This CDR3 spans 13 amino acids. The sequence came from an adult who was a healthcare worker with PCR-confirmed SARS-CoV-2 infection or an uninfected control (not recorded which). The gene calls are TRBV2 and TRBJ2-5, with a tentative D call TRBD2 (5 bases). The material sequenced was whole blood, taken at baseline. This chain's CDR3 is CASSELGRETQYF. The CDR3 nucleotides read TGTGCCAGCAGTGAACTGGGGAGAGAGACCCAGTACTTC.